This TCR beta chain was captured in a study of blood T cell repertoires in COVID-19. Study at large: The samples span acute and convalescent COVID-19 from the United States, Italy and Spain. The analysed material was cDNA or gDNA that came from T cells, B-cell-depleted T cells, or PBMCs.

Method: immunoSEQ multiplex PCR; TCRdb's copy keeps in-frame clones and lacks some. Here the sample spans about 85,000 clones, more than 70% being singletons. CDR1 is LNHDA, CDR2 SQIVND, per germline (reference sequence). Trimming pared 7 bases from V and 2 bases from J, leaving 15 bases between. The CDR3 length is 15 residues. This clone was counted between two and nine times. Material for sequencing was peripheral blood. The receptor's source is a man aged 45 to 65 with acute or convalescent COVID-19. The chain has TRBV19 and TRBJ1-5; D unresolved. This CDR3 reads CASTGRGVGNQPQHF. The CDR3 nucleotides are TGTGCCAGTACAGGTCGGGGAGTTGGCAATCAGCCCCAGCATTTT.